Described below is a single T cell receptor beta chain sequence and its context. Its antigen target is currently unknown. No per-base quality is available; no much larger clone lies one base away. Here V drops 5 bases and J drops 2 bases, and the junction holds 10 bases not matched to any gene. The CDR3 numbers 16 residues from cysteine through phenylalanine. The CDR3 DNA has 48 bases and is translated from base 1. Reading the germline V gene gives CDR1 SQVTM and CDR2 ANQGSEA. The data belong to a study of blood T cells in healthy people across ages (dated by TCRdb to between 2015 and 2016). Describing the broader study: In model experiments, template switching captured roughly one uniquely barcoded TCR beta cDNA molecule for every two T cells. To track age-related changes in TCR beta repertoire diversity, the study relied on deep sequencing normalized with unique cDNA molecular identifiers. The donors were divided into four age groups: young (average around 15 years), middle-aged (about 40), aged (under 70) and long-lived (about 84). To avoid experimental bias, donors of different ages were distributed randomly across sequencing lanes. Two additional independent replicas of 1 million unique cDNA reads from the same blood draw were analyzed for two donors (one aged 18 to 30 and one aged 80 or older). Points the paper makes about the study in general: The CMV infection status of donors was not known, potentially confounding age-related changes in expanded clonotypes. Because profiling used bulk unsorted PBMCs, naive and antigen-experienced compartments could not be compared conclusively. Estimates of total diversity based on one million sequenced T cells were regarded as lower bounds and as underestimates. A strong correlation was found between observed TCR beta diversity and the percentage of naive T cells measured by flow cytometry. Compared with the aged group, the long-lived group had more naive CD4+ T cells, fewer expanded clones and increased TCR diversity, a pattern suggesting age selection. Observed TCR beta diversity per million T cells fell roughly linearly with age, and a significant reduction was already apparent by age around 40.

The donors were roughly 40 Caucasian individuals from Russia, aged roughly 6 to 100 years, who were systemically healthy. Approximately 10 milliliters of peripheral blood were collected from each donor into EDTA-treated Vacutainer tubes. PBMCs were isolated by Ficoll-Paque density-gradient centrifugation, with at least 6 million obtained per sample. Trizol reagent was used to extract total RNA from the PBMCs, yielding at least 5.5 micrograms per sample. For every donor, an aliquot of PBMCs went through flow cytometry to measure the percentages of naive CD45RAhigh/CD27high T cells. Libraries were made using 5' RACE. The instrument was an Illumina HiSeq 2500. A second PCR of roughly 7 to 11 cycles was performed with a sample-barcoded 5' primer and a J-beta primer mix. A template-switch 5' adaptor carrying 12 random nucleotides introduced a unique molecular identifier onto each TCR beta cDNA molecule. Each sample yielded at least 2.5 million CDR3-containing paired-end reads. First-strand cDNA synthesis was performed from all RNA using the Mint cDNA synthesis kit, with priming by a TRBC-specific oligonucleotide. All cDNA was treated with uracil-DNA glycosylase and then went through a first 18-cycle PCR with the universal primers M1SS and BC2_uni_R. The study's processing was this. Each sample was normalized by randomly selecting 1 million high-quality reads, each carrying a distinct molecular identifier. Instead of being binned into consensus sequences, reads with shared molecular identifiers were discarded. MiTCR, with a Q25 quality threshold and the strictest error-elimination algorithm, was used for CDR3 identification, clonotype clustering and error correction. A nonparametric unseen species model using Euler transformation provided a lower-bound estimate of total TCR beta diversity. The public reads were reprocessed in TCRdb via fastp at Q25 and MiXCR, keeping in-frame beta chains. Rows are unified per CDR3 protein, each entry keeping the most common DNA and genes. The V and J calls and clone size are TCRdb's, not the authors'. This sample lists fewer than 900,000 distinct CDR3 sequences; approximately 49% were detected once. The ten largest clones capture about 32% of the sample.

Sequenced: blood. The TCR originated in a woman aged 60-75 years in good health. The rearrangement joined TRBV29-1 to TRBJ2-2, with 8 central nucleotides matching TRBD2. The CDR3 region: CSVKVGLAVNTGELFF. The DNA reads TGCAGCGTTAAAGTCGGACTAGCAGTTAACACCGGGGAGCTGTTTTTT.